This T cell receptor (beta chain) was documented in a study of cytomegalovirus exposure and HLA in healthy donors. Points from the study as a whole: TCR beta V segments were, for the most part, productive about 87% or about 30% of the time in an earlier analysis. Most TCR sequences were seen very rarely across donors, but some public TCRs occurred in many. The authors enumerated over 150 TCR beta chains as linked to cytomegalovirus.

There were likely unrecorded immune exposures, though donors were nominally healthy when sampled. The primer mix had 60 Vbeta and 13 Jbeta primers. Assay used: immunoSEQ multiplex PCR; TCRdb lists only in-frame clones, some missing. The sample shows roughly 200,000 clones, roughly 78% of them seen only once. Of note for this clone: Its antigen is not known.

The CDR3 spans 14 residues. Losses at the gene ends were 5 bases for V and 6 bases for J; bases not matched to a gene: 8. Germline V CDR1 and CDR2: SEHNR, FQNEAQ (reference sequence). The origin of this receptor is a woman aged 25-40 years in good health and CMV-seropositive. Source material: PBMCs. V gene TRBV7-9 combines with J gene TRBJ1-2, with 8 bases fitting TRBD1. The CDR3 reads CASSPWDRNDGYTF. The CDR3 DNA reads TGTGCCAGCAGCCCATGGGACAGGAACGATGGCTACACCTTC.